These 20 T cell receptor beta chains share one sample of origin, sequenced in a study of graft-versus-host responses after intestinal transplantation. The antigens of these receptors remain unknown. The method was immunoSEQ multiplex PCR; TCRdb's version includes in-frame clones alone and lacks a portion of them. The repertoire has 90,000 to 95,000 clones, over 85% of them found once; the top ten carry about 0.5%. The sequencing used unstimulated CD8+ T cells sorted from spleen or lymph node cells, collected before intestinal transplant. These TCRs come from a human donor who received an intestinal transplant.

The chain is built from TRBV30 and TRBJ1-3, with 7 bases identical to TRBD1. Germline V gene lookup returns CDR1 GTSNPN and CDR2 SVGIG (reference sequence). CDR3 length: 11 residues. The ends lost 7 bases at V and 4 bases at J; junction bases unmatched: 1. The CDR3 here is CALDRGNTIYF. The DNA of the CDR3 is TGTGCCTTGGACAGGGGAAACACCATATATTTT.

This sequence joins TRBV7-6 and TRBJ1-1, with D perhaps TRBD1 (5 bases). The germline V gene encodes CDR1 SGHVS and CDR2 FNYEAQ. CDR3 length: 13 residues. V gave up 7 bases and J gave up 3 bases, with 12 bases separating them. CDR3 protein: CASTPGGYTEAFF. The CDR3, as DNA: TGTGCCAGCACCCCGGGGGGGTACACTGAAGCTTTCTTT.

The chain carries TRBV4-3 and TRBJ1-2; 7 bases agree with TRBD1. The CDR3 sequence is 16 residues long. V was clipped by 0 bases and J by 5 bases; unmatched bases: 9. Germline assignment: CDR1 LGHNA and CDR2 YSLEER. This chain's CDR3 is CASSQEVSGQRYGYTF. The CDR3, as DNA: TGCGCCAGCAGCCAAGAGGTCTCGGGACAGCGATATGGCTACACCTTC.

The chain joins TRBV7-7 to TRBJ2-1; D might be TRBD2 (6 bases). The CDR3 is 15 residues long. Trimming left V 1 base short and J 6 bases short, with 13 bases between. CDR1 SSHAT and CDR2 FNYEAQ come from the germline V gene (reference sequence). CDR3 DNA: TGTGCCAGCAGCTTAGGACTAGAGAAGGGCAATGAGCAGTTCTTC. Amino acid sequence: CASSLGLEKGNEQFF.

The chain has TRBV11-2 and TRBJ2-7, with 8 nucleotides matching TRBD1. Germline trimming cut 5 bases from V and 3 bases from J; bases unmatched to any gene: 3. The length of the CDR3 is 13 residues. Germline lookup yields CDR1 SGHAT and CDR2 FQNNGV. The CDR3 nucleotides read TGTGCCAGCAGCATCGGACAGGGCTACGAGCAGTACTTC. This translates into CASSIGQGYEQYF.

The chain combines TRBV28 with TRBJ1-4, with D perhaps TRBD1 (5 bases). CDR1 is MDHEN, CDR2 SYDVKM, per germline. The CDR3 has 17 residues. V lost 6 bases to trimming and J lost 8 bases, with 25 bases between them. CDR3 DNA: TGTGCCAGCAGGGGCGTGGGGGGGACTTTTTATGACGAAAAACTGTTTTTT. Protein: CASRGVGGTFYDEKLFF. The variable domain in full, with the rest retrieved from reference TRBV28 and TRBJ1-4, is DVKVTQSSRYLVKRTGEKVFLECVQDMDHENMFWYRQDPGLGLRLIYFSYDVKMKEKGDIPEGYSVSREKKERFSLILESASTNQTSMYLCASRGVGGTFYDEKLFFGSGTQLSVL.

This clone came up a few times. V gene TRBV6-5 combines with J gene TRBJ1-1; perhaps TRBD1 as D (5 bases). This CDR3 contains 14 residues. The V gene's germline CDR1 is MNHEY and CDR2 SVGAGI. Trimming took off 0 bases at V and 2 bases at J, with 7 bases between the two ends. The CDR3 region has the DNA TGTGCCAGCAGTTACTCAAGGGGCAACACTGAAGCTTTCTTT. Encoded protein: CASSYSRGNTEAFF.

This clone was counted a single time. The CDR3 spells CASSTTLPADTEAFF. Here the CDR3 DNA reads TGTGCCAGCAGCACCACACTTCCGGCGGACACTGAAGCTTTCTTT. The gene calls are TRBV7-8 and TRBJ1-1; no definite D call. Trimming cost V 5 bases and J 3 bases, with 16 bases left between them. CDR3 length: 15 residues. CDR1 and CDR2 (germline): SGHVS, FQNEAQ.

V and J are TRBV6-1 and TRBJ1-3; D possibly corresponds to TRBD1 (6 bases). Trimming left V 7 bases short and J 0 bases short, with 13 bases between. This CDR3 is 15 amino acids long. Per germline, CDR1 MNHNS and CDR2 SASEGT. The CDR3 DNA follows: TGTGCCAGCACCTCGGGACACCTCTCTGGAAACACCATATATTTT. This gives the protein CASTSGHLSGNTIYF.

The chain is built from TRBV11-2 and TRBJ2-1; 12 bases are shared with TRBD2. The CDR3 spans 15 residues. J gave up 7 bases and V 4 bases, and 5 bases lay outside the gene matches. The germline gives CDR1 SGHAT, CDR2 FQNNGV. CDR3 amino acids: CASSSGLAGSNEQFF. DNA of the CDR3: TGTGCCAGCAGCTCCGGACTAGCGGGATCGAATGAGCAGTTCTTC.

This chain joins TRBV4-1 and TRBJ2-7, with 7 bases matching TRBD2. After removal of 4 bases from V and 3 bases from J, the junction contained 6 bases not matched to a gene. In germline, CDR1 is MGHRA, CDR2 YSYEKL. The CDR3 covers 14 residues. CDR3 in DNA: TGCGCCAGCAGCCCGTCTGGGGGGGGCTACGAGCAGTACTTC. It yields the protein CASSPSGGGYEQYF.

In DNA, the CDR3 is TGTGCCAGCAGTTTAGGACAGGGGTTATACGAGCAGTACTTC. Amino acid sequence: CASSLGQGLYEQYF. The V call is TRBV27, the J call TRBJ2-7; TRBD1 matches 9 bases. The CDR3 runs to 14 residues. The V segment lost 2 bases and the J segment 4 bases; nucleotides outside the gene matches: 3. CDR1 MNHEY and CDR2 SMNVEV come from the germline V gene (reference sequence).

The chain couples TRBV7-9 to TRBJ1-2; no definite D call. V lost 1 base to trimming and J lost 8 bases, with 14 bases between them. Germline CDR1 SEHNR, CDR2 FQNEAQ (reference sequence). There are 14 residues in the CDR3. The CDR3 nucleotides read TGTGCCAGCAGCTTAGATCGGGGATGGGAAGGCTACACCTTC. Its translation: CASSLDRGWEGYTF.

The rearrangement uses TRBV7-3 and TRBJ2-3; 12 nucleotides align to TRBD2. Per the germline V gene, CDR1 is SGHTA and CDR2 is FQGTGA. V lost 5 bases and J lost 6; bases outside the gene matches: 3. The CDR3 has 14 amino acids. The CDR3 DNA follows: TGTGCCAGCAGCCCTAGCGGGGGGGGTGATACGCAGTATTTT. Its translation is CASSPSGGGDTQYF.

The gene calls are TRBV15 and TRBJ1-3; 7 nucleotides align to TRBD1. Trimming at V came to 6 bases and at J to 0 bases, leaving 2 bases not matched to a gene. CDR1 and CDR2 from the germline V gene are LNHNV and YYDKDF (reference sequence). The CDR3 consists of 14 residues. CDR3 coding DNA: TGTGCCACCAGGACAGGGCCCTCTGGAAACACCATATATTTT. This translates into CATRTGPSGNTIYF.

This clone has a single count. CDR3 region: CASSFNGGGQPQHF. DNA for the CDR3: TGTGCCAGCAGTTTCAATGGGGGGGGTCAGCCCCAGCATTTT. The chain recombines TRBV27 with TRBJ1-5; a possible D gene is TRBD1 (5 bases). Germline V gene data show CDR1 as MNHEY and CDR2 as SMNVEV (reference sequence). The CDR3 is 14 amino acids. V was shortened by 3 bases and J by 6 bases, with 12 bases between the two germline ends.

V and J are TRBV4-1 and TRBJ1-6; TRBD1 matches 9 bases. The V segment lost 2 bases and the J segment 0 bases; nucleotides outside the gene matches: 8. The CDR3 has 19 amino acids. Looked up from germline, CDR1 is MGHRA and CDR2 is YSYEKL. In nucleotides, the CDR3 is TGCGCCAGCAGCCAAACCGGGACAGGGATGAGCTCCTATAATTCACCCCTCCACTTT. It codes for CASSQTGTGMSSYNSPLHF.

The chain is built from TRBV4-2 and TRBJ2-1; 8 nucleotides line up with TRBD1. The CDR3 runs 16 residues. The V segment lost 2 bases and the J segment 7 bases; nucleotides outside the gene matches: 10. The germline gives CDR1 LGHNA, CDR2 YNFKEQ. The CDR3 protein is CASSQYGQGGGNEQFF. CDR3 sequence (DNA): TGTGCCAGCAGCCAATACGGACAGGGTGGTGGGAATGAGCAGTTCTTC.

The chain joins TRBV27 to TRBJ1-5; 12 bases agree with TRBD1. In germline, CDR1 is MNHEY, CDR2 SMNVEV (reference sequence). The CDR3 runs 16 residues. Unmatched junction bases numbered 6, after V lost 2 bases and J lost 7 bases. The CDR3 loop reads CASSLIGTGGPQPQHF. For the CDR3, the DNA is TGTGCCAGCAGTTTAATTGGGACAGGGGGCCCCCAGCCCCAGCATTTT.

This clone was seen just once. J is TRBJ2-1 and V is TRBV9; 8 positions match TRBD2. Germline CDR1 reads SGDLS; CDR2 reads YYNGEE. V shed 0 bases, J shed 9 bases, and the junction held 2 bases outside the gene matches. The CDR3 length is 13 residues. The CDR3 DNA sequence: TGTGCCAGCAGCGTAGGGCTAGCGGGTGAGCAGTTCTTC. Protein product: CASSVGLAGEQFF.